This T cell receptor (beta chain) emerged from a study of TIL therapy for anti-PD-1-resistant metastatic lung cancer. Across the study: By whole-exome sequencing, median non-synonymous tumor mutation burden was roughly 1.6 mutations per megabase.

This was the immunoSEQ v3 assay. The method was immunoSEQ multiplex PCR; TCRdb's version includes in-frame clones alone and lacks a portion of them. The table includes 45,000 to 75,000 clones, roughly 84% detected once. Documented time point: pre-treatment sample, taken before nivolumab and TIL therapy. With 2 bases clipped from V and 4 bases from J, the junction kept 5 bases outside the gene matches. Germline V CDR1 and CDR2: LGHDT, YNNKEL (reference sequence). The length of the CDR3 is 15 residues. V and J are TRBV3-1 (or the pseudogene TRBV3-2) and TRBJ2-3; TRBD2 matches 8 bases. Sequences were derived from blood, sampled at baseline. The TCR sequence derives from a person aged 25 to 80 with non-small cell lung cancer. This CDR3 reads CASSQRAGDADTQYF. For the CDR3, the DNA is TGTGCCAGCAGCCAACGAGCGGGAGATGCAGATACGCAGTATTTT.